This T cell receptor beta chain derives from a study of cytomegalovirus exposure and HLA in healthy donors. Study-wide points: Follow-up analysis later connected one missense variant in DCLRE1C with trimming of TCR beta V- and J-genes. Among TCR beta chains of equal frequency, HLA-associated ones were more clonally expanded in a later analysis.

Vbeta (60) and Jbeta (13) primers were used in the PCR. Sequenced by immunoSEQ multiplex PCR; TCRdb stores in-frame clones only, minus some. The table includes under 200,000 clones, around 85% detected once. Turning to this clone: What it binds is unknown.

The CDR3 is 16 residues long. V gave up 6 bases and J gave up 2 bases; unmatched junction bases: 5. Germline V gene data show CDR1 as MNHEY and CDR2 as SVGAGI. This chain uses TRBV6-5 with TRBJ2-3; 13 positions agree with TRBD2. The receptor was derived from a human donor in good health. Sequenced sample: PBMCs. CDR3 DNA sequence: TGTGCCAGCAGCTACACTAGCGGGGGGGCCACAGATACGCAGTATTTT. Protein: CASSYTSGGATDTQYF.